This T cell receptor (beta chain) was captured in a study of T cell repertoires in cytomegalovirus infection. On the study more broadly: Recently identified HLA-C-restricted CMV epitopes were used, and well-studied HLA-B-restricted CMV epitopes were used as well.

TCRdb reprocessed the reads with MiXCR, giving one entry per CDR3 protein. The sample holds hundreds of thousands of distinct CDR3 sequences, 30% to 35% seen once. Concerning this clonotype: Its antigen is unidentified. Its ends do not fully match the called genes, so a read error is possible.

CDR1 and CDR2 (germline): MNHEY, SVGEGT. The CDR3 is made up of 12 amino acids. This specimen was cultured PBMCs, taken from culture after CMV antigen stimulation. The chain couples TRBV6-2 or TRBV6-3 to TRBJ2-7; 7 nucleotides match TRBD2. This receptor was taken from a human donor in good health (CMV status not recorded). Some clones in this sample may be carry-over from other donors' samples. CDR3 residues: CASSYYSGDSYF. DNA of the CDR3: TGTGCCAGCAGCTACTACAGCGGGGACTCCTACTTC.